This TCR beta chain was sequenced in a study of blood T cell repertoires in COVID-19. V lost 8 bases to trimming and J lost 5 bases, with 21 bases between them. The CDR3 has 16 amino acids. Germline CDR1 MDHEN, CDR2 SYDVKM. The repertoire was sequenced with immunoSEQ multiplex PCR; TCRdb's copy has only in-frame clones and lacks some. The table shows over 110,000 clones, with 75% to 90% occurring only once. This clone was observed once. Sample: PBMCs or T cells enriched from blood (not recorded which). The TCR comes from a man between 60 and 75 years old who had recovered from COVID-19. This chain joins TRBV28 and TRBJ1-4; TRBD1 might be the D (6 bases). Written as DNA, the CDR3 is TGTGCCAGCTATACACTACAGGGATGGGGGAATGAAAAACTGTTTTTT. The encoded protein is CASYTLQGWGNEKLFF. Looking up the rest from reference TRBV28 and TRBJ1-4 gives the full variable domain: DVKVTQSSRYLVKRTGEKVFLECVQDMDHENMFWYRQDPGLGLRLIYFSYDVKMKEKGDIPEGYSVSREKKERFSLILESASTNQTSMYLCASYTLQGWGNEKLFFGSGTQLSVL.